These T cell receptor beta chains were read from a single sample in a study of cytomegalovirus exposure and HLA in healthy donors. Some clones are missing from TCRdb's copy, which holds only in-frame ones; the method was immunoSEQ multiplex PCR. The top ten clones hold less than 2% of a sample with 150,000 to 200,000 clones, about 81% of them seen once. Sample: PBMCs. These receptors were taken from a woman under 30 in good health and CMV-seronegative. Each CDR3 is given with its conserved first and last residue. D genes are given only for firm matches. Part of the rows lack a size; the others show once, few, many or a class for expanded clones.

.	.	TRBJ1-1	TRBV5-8	TGTGCCAGCAGCGTCTACAACACTGAAGCTTTCTTT	CASSVYNTEAFF
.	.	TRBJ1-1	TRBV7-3	TGTGCCAGCGGACACCCGAACACTGAAGCTTTCTTT	CASGHPNTEAFF
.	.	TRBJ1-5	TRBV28	TGTGCCAGCAGAGCCCCCCGACTGAATAGCAATCAGCCTCAGCATTTT	CASRAPRLNSNQPQHF
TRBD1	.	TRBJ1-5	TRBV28	TGTGCCAGCCATTGGGGACAGGGGGCGGAGAGAATAAGTCAGCCCCAGCATTTT	CASHWGQGAERISQPQHF
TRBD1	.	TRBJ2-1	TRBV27	TGTGCCAGCAGTTTCGGACAGGGGGCGAATGAGCAGTTCTTC	CASSFGQGANEQFF
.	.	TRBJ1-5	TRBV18	TGTGCCAGCTCACCACGGGGCCCAGGGCGCAATCAGCCCCAGCATTTT	CASSPRGPGRNQPQHF
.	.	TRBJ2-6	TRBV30	TGTGCCTGCGACAGATTCTCTGGGGCCAACGTCCTGACTTTC	CACDRFSGANVLTF
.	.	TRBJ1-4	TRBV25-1	TGTGCCAGCAGTGATAACAGAGAAAAACTGTTTTTT	CASSDNREKLFF
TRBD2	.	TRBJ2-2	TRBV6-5	TGTGCCAGCAACAAGCGGGGGAACACCGGGGAGCTGTTTTTT	CASNKRGNTGELFF
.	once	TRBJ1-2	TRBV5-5	TGTGCCAGCAGCCGAAAACAGGGAATAGATAACTATGGCTACACCTTC	CASSRKQGIDNYGYTF
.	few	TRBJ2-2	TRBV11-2	TGTGCCAGCAGCTTAAATCTGAACACCGGGGAGCTGTTTTTT	CASSLNLNTGELFF
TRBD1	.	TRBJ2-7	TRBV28	TGTGCCAGCAGGAATCAAGGGACAGCGTACGAGCAGTACTTC	CASRNQGTAYEQYF
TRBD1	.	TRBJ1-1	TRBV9	TGTGCCAGCAGCGTAGGGGAGTCAACAGGGGGCTTGACTGAAGCTTTCTTT	CASSVGESTGGLTEAFF
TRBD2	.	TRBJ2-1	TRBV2	TGTGCCAGCGTAAGACTAGCGGGGGGAGGGGAGCAGTTCTTC	CASVRLAGGGEQFF
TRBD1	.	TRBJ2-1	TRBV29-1	TGCAGCGGGTCGGGACAGGGGGATTATTATGAGCAGTTCTTC	CSGSGQGDYYEQFF
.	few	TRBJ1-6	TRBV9	TGTGCCAGCAGCGCAACCGGGGACATTTACGGGAATTCACCCCTCCACTTT	CASSATGDIYGNSPLHF
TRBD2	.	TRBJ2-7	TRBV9	TGTGCCAGCAGCGGGGGGGGGTCAGGCGACTCCTACGAGCAGTACTTC	CASSGGGSGDSYEQYF
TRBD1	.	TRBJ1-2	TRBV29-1	TGCAGCGTTGATCAGACAGGGGCGAGTGGCTACACCTTC	CSVDQTGASGYTF
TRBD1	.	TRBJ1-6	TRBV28	TGTGCCAGCAGCCTTATTACCACTTGGGGACAGCGGAATTCACCCCTCCACTTT	CASSLITTWGQRNSPLHF
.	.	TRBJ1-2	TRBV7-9	TGTGCCAGCAGTGAGAGGGAGTACGGCTACACCTTC	CASSEREYGYTF
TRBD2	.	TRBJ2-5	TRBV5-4	TGTGCCAGCGGCTTAGCGGGGGGAGAGACCCAGTACTTC	CASGLAGGETQYF
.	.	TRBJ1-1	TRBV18	TGTGCCAGCTCACCACAAAATGGAGTCACTATGAACACTGAAGCTTTCTTT	CASSPQNGVTMNTEAFF
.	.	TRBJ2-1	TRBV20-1	TGCAGTGCGCCACAGGGCAGTGAGCAGTTCTTC	CSAPQGSEQFF